This TCR beta chain was sequenced during a study of shared clonotypes between healthy human individuals. Study background: Researchers drew samples from two women and a few men aged 18 to 49.

CD45RO negativity and positive selection for CCR7 defined naive CD8 cells, a population that excluded terminally differentiated effector memory CD45RA+ cells. The CDR3 has 14 amino acids. J was trimmed by 4 bases and V by 5 bases; bases with no gene match: 6. The V gene's germline CDR1 is SGHVS and CDR2 FQNEAQ. On this clone itself: Within the sample, other DNA sequences also encode this same CDR3.

Every subset's genomic DNA went evenly onto several immunoSEQ plates. Data came from immunoSEQ multiplex PCR; TCRdb stores just in-frame clones and leaves some out. The table shows around 2,000,000 clones, with under 95% occurring only once. The V gene is TRBV7-8, the J gene TRBJ2-7; 9 nucleotides line up with TRBD1. Sample: naive CD8+ T cells from PBMCs. The clonotype was recovered from a man aged 18 to 30 in good health. Some clones in this sample may be carry-over from other donors' samples. CDR3 DNA sequence: TGTGCCAGCAGCCCGGGGACAGGGTCATACGAGCAGTACTTC. It is translated as CASSPGTGSYEQYF.